One and the same sample provided the 19 T cell receptor beta chains below, sequenced in a study of blood T cell repertoires in COVID-19. Sequencing was performed with immunoSEQ multiplex PCR; in TCRdb, only in-frame clones are kept and a portion is missing. The sample records around 220,000 clones, over 80% being singletons. Sequences were obtained from PBMCs or T cells enriched from blood (not recorded which). The receptors were gathered from a woman under 30 who had recovered from COVID-19.

This rearrangement joins TRBV14 to TRBJ1-2; 8 nucleotides agree with TRBD1. The CDR3 is 17 amino acids. Losses at the gene ends were 3 bases for V and 5 bases for J; bases not matched to a gene: 14. CDR1 is SGHDN, CDR2 FVKESK, per germline. CDR3 nucleotides: TGTGCCAGCAGCCACCAACAAGCAGGGGGCGGAAGTTATGGCTACACCTTC. Its protein is CASSHQQAGGGSYGYTF.

Only one count was recorded for this clone. The V gene is TRBV7-2, the J gene TRBJ2-3, with TRBD1 as a possible D gene (6 bases). CDR1 is SGHTA, CDR2 FQGNSA, per germline. The CDR3 length is 14 residues. V dropped 3 bases and J dropped 2 bases, with 9 bases sitting between them. The DNA for the CDR3 is TGTGCCAGCAGCTTGACAGGCTTCACAGATACGCAGTATTTT. Translating gives CASSLTGFTDTQYF.

In its sample, this clone was seen many times. The chain employs TRBV6-2 or TRBV6-3 and TRBJ1-2; D remains ambiguous. CDR1 MNHEY and CDR2 SVGEGT come from the germline V gene. With 0 bases removed from V and 4 bases from J, the gap between germline ends came to 12 bases. The CDR3 is 15 amino acids. CDR3 bases: TGTGCCAGCAGTTACTCGATGGAGGGCCTCTATGGCTACACCTTC. Translation: CASSYSMEGLYGYTF.

This chain uses TRBV5-6 with TRBJ2-3; tentative D call: TRBD2 (6 bases). V was shortened by 0 bases and J by 4 bases, with 12 bases between the two germline ends. The germline CDR1 and CDR2 sequences are SGHDT and YYEEEE. This CDR3 contains 15 residues. The CDR3 nucleotides read TGTGCCAGCAGCTTGGTTGCGGGATTTGCAGATACGCAGTATTTT. This codes for CASSLVAGFADTQYF.

J is TRBJ2-5 and V is TRBV5-1; D remains ambiguous. The CDR3 is 14 amino acids. CDR1 and CDR2 (germline): SGHRS, YFSETQ. V gave up 0 bases and J gave up 5 bases, with 11 bases separating them. DNA for the CDR3: TGCGCCAGCAGCTTGGGTCTAGACGTGGAGACCCAGTACTTC. It is translated as CASSLGLDVETQYF.

The rearrangement joins TRBV5-6 to TRBJ2-7; TRBD1 is a possible D gene (6 bases). Germline loops: CDR1 SGHDT, CDR2 YYEEEE. Trimming left V 5 bases short and J 0 bases short, with 18 bases between. CDR3 length: 16 residues. This CDR3 reads CASRETGTSLSYEQYF. CDR3 coding DNA: TGTGCCAGCAGAGAAACCGGGACATCGCTCTCCTACGAGCAGTACTTC.

This chain joins TRBV4-1 and TRBJ2-5; TRBD2 is a possible D gene (6 bases). The ends were cut back, 1 base at V and 2 bases at J, with 11 bases in the middle. From germline, CDR1 is MGHRA and CDR2 YSYEKL. There are 15 residues in the CDR3. CDR3 sequence (DNA): TGCGCCAGCAGCCAAGGTCTAGCGTTTCAAGAGACCCAGTACTTC. Translation gives CASSQGLAFQETQYF.

The chain combines TRBV27 with TRBJ1-2, with TRBD1 matching over 9 bases. CDR1 and CDR2 from the germline V gene are MNHEY and SMNVEV (reference sequence). V lost 5 bases, J lost 8 bases, and 6 bases stayed unmatched. The CDR3 is 13 residues long. The CDR3 is CASSPRDRDGYTF. The CDR3 DNA reads TGTGCCAGCAGTCCGAGGGACAGGGACGGCTACACCTTC.

J is TRBJ2-7 and V is TRBV20-1; possibly TRBD1 for D (5 bases). This CDR3 spans 11 amino acids. The germline gives CDR1 DFQATT, CDR2 SNEGSKA (reference sequence). Trimming removed 4 bases at V and 2 bases at J, with 6 bases between. Here the CDR3 reads CSAKGAYEQYF. CDR3 nucleotide sequence: TGCAGTGCTAAAGGGGCCTACGAGCAGTACTTC.

The chain is built from TRBV28 and TRBJ1-2; 8 positions match TRBD1. With 8 bases clipped from V and 12 bases from J, the junction kept 8 bases outside the gene matches. This CDR3 has 11 amino acids. Per germline, CDR1 MDHEN and CDR2 SYDVKM. CDR3 residues: CASRTGKRDTF. The CDR3 DNA reads as TGTGCCAGCCGGACAGGGAAGAGGGACACCTTC.

This CDR3 is CASSFQGLGNTIYF. CDR3 DNA sequence: TGTGCCAGCAGCTTTCAGGGGCTCGGAAACACCATATATTTT. The chain uses TRBV5-6 and TRBJ1-3; a possible D gene is TRBD1 (6 bases). The germline V gene has CDR1 SGHDT and CDR2 YYEEEE. V was clipped by 2 bases and J by 4 bases, with 10 bases between them. This CDR3 is built from 14 residues.

The J gene is TRBJ2-1, the V gene TRBV7-2; a possible D gene is TRBD2 (6 bases). The V end was cut by 1 base, the J end by 0 bases, with 7 bases between. Germline V gives CDR1 SGHTA, CDR2 FQGNSA. The CDR3 has 15 residues. The CDR3 here is CASSLVGGSYNEQFF. CDR3 bases: TGTGCCAGCAGCTTAGTCGGGGGCTCCTACAATGAGCAGTTCTTC.

V gene TRBV2 combines with J gene TRBJ2-6; no clear D gene. V lost 6 bases and J lost 0, with 6 bases in between. The length of the CDR3 is 14 residues. Germline V gives CDR1 SNHLY, CDR2 FYNNEI. This CDR3 reads CASRNTSGANVLTF. The CDR3 DNA is TGTGCCAGCAGAAACACCTCTGGGGCCAACGTCCTGACTTTC.

The chain recombines TRBV24-1 with TRBJ1-4, with a tentative D call TRBD1 (5 bases). Germline assignment: CDR1 KGHDR and CDR2 SFDVKD. Trimming stripped 3 bases from V and 8 bases from J, with 12 bases between. CDR3 length: 14 amino acids. The CDR3 sequence is CATSDPRVGEKLFF. The CDR3 DNA reads as TGTGCCACCAGTGATCCCAGGGTAGGGGAAAAACTGTTTTTT.

V gene TRBV5-6 combines with J gene TRBJ2-1; TRBD1 aligns across 7 bases. The V segment lost 3 bases and the J segment 5 bases; nucleotides outside the gene matches: 14. This CDR3 is built from 17 residues. Germline lookup yields CDR1 SGHDT and CDR2 YYEEEE. The CDR3 is CASSSTEDRIIDNEQFF. The CDR3 DNA sequence: TGTGCCAGCAGCTCTACTGAGGACAGGATCATCGACAATGAGCAGTTCTTC.

The rearrangement links TRBV5-5 to TRBJ2-7; D is undetermined. The ends were cut back, 0 bases at V and 0 bases at J, with 10 bases in the middle. Germline lookup yields CDR1 SGHKS and CDR2 YYEKEE (reference sequence). The CDR3 is 15 residues long. The CDR3 protein is CASSLEAVSSYEQYF. The CDR3 nucleotides are TGTGCCAGCAGCTTGGAAGCCGTTAGCTCCTACGAGCAGTACTTC.

This chain links TRBV3-1 (or the pseudogene TRBV3-2) with TRBJ2-5, with TRBD2 as a possible D gene (5 bases). V was shortened by 3 bases and J by 1 base, with 15 bases between the two germline ends. The CDR3 length is 16 residues. Germline lookup yields CDR1 LGHDT and CDR2 YNNKEL (reference sequence). CDR3 bases: TGTGCCAGCAGCCAGGGTGGACTTATCAGCCAAGAGACCCAGTACTTC. This translates into CASSQGGLISQETQYF.

This chain uses TRBV15 with TRBJ1-4; tentative D call: TRBD1 (5 bases). Between the trimmed V and J ends, which lost 1 base and 5 bases, there was a span of 14 bases. The CDR3 is 16 residues long. Looked up from germline, CDR1 is LNHNV and CDR2 is YYDKDF (reference sequence). CDR3 sequence reads: CATSRVFGGINEKLFF. The CDR3 DNA is TGTGCCACCAGCAGAGTATTTGGGGGGATAAATGAAAAACTGTTTTTT.

This clone was counted only a few times. The chain combines TRBV10-1 with TRBJ2-5; 10 nucleotides agree with TRBD2. The CDR3 length is 16 residues. In germline, CDR1 is WNHNN, CDR2 SYGVQD (reference sequence). V was clipped by 3 bases and J by 1 base; unmatched bases: 5. In DNA, the CDR3 is TGCGCCAGCAGTGATGGGCTAGCGGGGGCCCAAGAGACCCAGTACTTC. Amino acid sequence: CASSDGLAGAQETQYF.